Following are 32 T cell receptor beta chains from one sample sequenced in a study of blood T cells in healthy people across ages. It was with a sample-barcoded 5' primer and a J-beta primer mix that a second PCR of roughly 6 to 11 cycles was run. One entry per CDR3 protein results from TCRdb running MiXCR on the 5' RACE reads. This repertoire shows roughly 800,000 distinct CDR3 sequences, roughly 50% found once; its top ten account for approximately 20%. Sample: blood. These receptors all stem from a man aged 25 to 45 in good health.

This clonotype was detected a few times. The chain combines TRBV20-1 with TRBJ1-6; 8 nucleotides line up with TRBD1. Germline CDR1 reads DFQATT; CDR2 reads SNEGSKA (reference sequence). The ends lost 6 bases at V and 11 bases at J; junction bases unmatched: 12. The CDR3 has 14 amino acids. CDR3 in amino acids: CSAPGRQGWAPLHF. For the CDR3, the DNA is TGCAGTGCCCCCGGGAGACAGGGGTGGGCACCCCTCCACTTT.

This chain uses TRBV30 with TRBJ1-2, with 11 bases aligning to TRBD1. The germline gives CDR1 GTSNPN, CDR2 SVGIG (reference sequence). This CDR3 is 12 amino acids long. V shed 5 bases, J shed 5 bases, and the junction held 1 base outside the gene matches. CDR3 bases: TGTGCCTGGGGGACAGGGGGTTATGGCTACACCTTC. As protein: CAWGTGGYGYTF.

V is TRBV2 and J is TRBJ2-5; 8 bases match TRBD1. CDR3 length equals 14 residues. V was clipped by 7 bases and J by 2 bases; unmatched bases: 6. CDR1 is SNHLY, CDR2 FYNNEI, per germline. The CDR3 is CASTSRDRQETQYF. The CDR3 DNA sequence: TGTGCCAGCACAAGCCGGGACAGGCAAGAGACCCAGTACTTC.

This clonotype was seen a few times. The chain carries TRBV6-2 or TRBV6-3 and TRBJ2-6, with D unresolved. The V gene's germline CDR1 is MNHEY and CDR2 SVGEGT. V was clipped by 4 bases and J by 4 bases, with 11 bases between them. The CDR3 has 15 residues. CDR3 in amino acids: CASSFFLLGANVLTF. CDR3 nucleotide sequence: TGTGCCAGCAGTTTTTTCCTCTTGGGGGCCAACGTCCTGACTTTC.

This CDR3 reads CASREREGADTQYF. Written as DNA, the CDR3 is TGTGCCAGCAGGGAGCGGGAAGGGGCAGATACGCAGTATTTT. The chain is built from TRBV12-3 or TRBV12-4 and TRBJ2-3; 7 bases match TRBD2. This CDR3 spans 14 amino acids. V shed 6 bases and J 4 bases; nucleotides not matched to a gene: 7.

The rearrangement links TRBV29-1 to TRBJ2-7, with 9 bases that match TRBD2. From germline, CDR1 is SQVTM and CDR2 ANQGSEA. V dropped 4 bases and J dropped 4; count of bases not matched to a gene: 5. The CDR3 spans 13 residues. CDR3 coding DNA: TGCAGCGTTGTTGGTAGCGGGGGTTACGAGCAGTACTTC. Protein sequence: CSVVGSGGYEQYF.

This rearrangement joins TRBV14 to TRBJ2-1; D is unresolved. Trimming left V 1 base short and J 4 bases short, with 8 bases between. The CDR3 is 14 residues long. CDR1 and CDR2 (germline): SGHDN, FVKESK. The CDR3: CASSQGSVYNEQFF. For the CDR3, the DNA is TGTGCCAGCAGCCAAGGTTCGGTATACAATGAGCAGTTCTTC.

This sequence joins TRBV5-5 and TRBJ2-5; 7 positions match TRBD1. The CDR3 length is 12 residues. V trimming: 6 bases; J trimming: 3 bases; junction bases outside the gene matches: 2. The V gene's germline CDR1 is SGHKS and CDR2 YYEKEE (reference sequence). The CDR3 reads CASKTGEETQYF. The CDR3 DNA follows: TGTGCCAGCAAAACAGGGGAAGAGACCCAGTACTTC.

The chain combines TRBV20-1 with TRBJ2-7, with a possible D match to TRBD1 (5 bases). Germline V CDR1 and CDR2: DFQATT, SNEGSKA (reference sequence). Deletions cut 5 bases from V and 0 bases from J, with 17 bases between. CDR3 length: 15 residues. This CDR3 is CSAPQDTSPSYEQYF. DNA for the CDR3: TGCAGTGCTCCTCAGGACACTTCCCCCTCCTACGAGCAGTACTTC.

J is TRBJ2-2 and V is TRBV29-1; 7 bases line up with TRBD1. Trimming took 2 bases from V and 7 from J; bases not matched to a gene: 4. Per germline, CDR1 SQVTM and CDR2 ANQGSEA. This CDR3 is 13 amino acids long. The CDR3 DNA reads TGCAGCGTTGAAAGGACAGGCGGCGGGGAGCTGTTTTTT. The encoded protein is CSVERTGGGELFF.

The chain links TRBV20-1 to TRBJ1-6; 7 bases agree with TRBD1. Trimming took 3 bases from V and 6 from J; bases not matched to a gene: 5. This CDR3 spans 14 amino acids. Germline loops: CDR1 DFQATT, CDR2 SNEGSKA (reference sequence). The CDR3 loop reads CSASTGAGNSPLHF. CDR3 sequence (DNA): TGCAGTGCTAGCACAGGGGCGGGTAATTCACCCCTCCACTTT.

The rearrangement links TRBV7-2 to TRBJ2-1, with TRBD2 matching 11 bases. After removal of 5 bases from V and 8 bases from J, the junction contained 14 bases not matched to a gene. The CDR3 has 17 residues. Germline CDR1 and CDR2: SGHTA and FQGNSA. The CDR3 region has the DNA TGTGCCAGCAGCCCCGCTCGCCTAGCGGGGGGTTCGCATGAGCAGTTCTTC. It yields the protein CASSPARLAGGSHEQFF.

The V call is TRBV20-1, the J call TRBJ2-4; TRBD2 matches at 8 bases. Germline assignment: CDR1 DFQATT and CDR2 SNEGSKA (reference sequence). With 6 bases clipped from V and 13 bases from J, the junction kept 17 bases outside the gene matches. CDR3 length equals 14 residues. CDR3 amino acids: CSAPTSDDGGEQYF. The CDR3 DNA is TGCAGTGCCCCAACTAGCGACGACGGGGGGGAGCAGTACTTC.

This chain joins TRBV7-9 and TRBJ1-5; no reliable D call. V dropped 7 bases and J dropped 14 bases, with 6 bases sitting between them. Germline V gene lookup returns CDR1 SEHNR and CDR2 FQNEAQ (reference sequence). There are 8 residues in the CDR3. As DNA, the CDR3 is TGTGCCAGCAATTACGAGCATTTT. Its translation: CASNYEHF.

J is TRBJ2-1 and V is TRBV10-3, with a possible D match to TRBD2 (6 bases). V was trimmed by 3 bases and J by 5 bases, leaving 11 bases between them. The germline V gene has CDR1 ENHRY and CDR2 SYGVKD. This CDR3 comprises 14 residues. CDR3 amino acids: CAISDGTLHNEQFF. The DNA of the CDR3 is TGTGCCATCAGTGATGGGACTTTGCACAATGAGCAGTTCTTC.

The chain recombines TRBV5-1 with TRBJ1-1, with a possible D match to TRBD1 (6 bases). Germline V gives CDR1 SGHRS, CDR2 YFSETQ. Trimming removed 4 bases from V and 5 bases from J, with 12 bases in between. The CDR3 runs 13 residues. CDR3 in amino acids: CASSPGTRTEAFF. CDR3 nucleotide sequence: TGCGCCAGCAGCCCCGGGACACGTACTGAAGCTTTCTTT.

The chain recombines TRBV7-2 with TRBJ2-3, with 7 bases aligning to TRBD2. This CDR3 has 15 residues. The ends lost 6 bases at V and 4 bases at J; junction bases unmatched: 10. The germline V gene has CDR1 SGHTA and CDR2 FQGNSA. The CDR3 DNA sequence: TGTGCCAGCAGTCGTGGGGGAGGGGCGGCAGATACGCAGTATTTT. Residues: CASSRGGGAADTQYF.

The CDR3 DNA reads as TGTGCCAGCAGCGGCTCGGGAGGGCTTCAAGAGACCCAGTACTTC. This gives the protein CASSGSGGLQETQYF. The J gene is TRBJ2-5, the V gene TRBV12-3 or TRBV12-4, with 8 positions matching TRBD2. V dropped 6 bases and J dropped 2; count of bases not matched to a gene: 8. The CDR3 has 15 residues.

This chain uses TRBV13 with TRBJ2-7, with 9 bases identical to TRBD2. This CDR3 comprises 15 residues. Germline CDR1 PRHDT, CDR2 FYEKMQ (reference sequence). The trim removed 5 bases at V and 7 bases at J, leaving 12 bases unmatched. CDR3 loop: CASSPSGASFREQYF. In DNA form, the CDR3 reads TGTGCCAGCAGCCCTAGCGGGGCATCCTTTAGAGAGCAGTACTTC.

The V gene is TRBV3-1, the J gene TRBJ2-5; D may match TRBD1 or TRBD2 (5 bases each). The CDR3 spans 15 residues. V lost 2 bases, J lost 9 bases, and 19 bases lay in between. Germline V gene lookup returns CDR1 LGHDT and CDR2 YNNKEL (reference sequence). CDR3: CASSQPGDGTRAQYF. The DNA of the CDR3 is TGTGCCAGCAGCCAACCCGGTGACGGGACCCGTGCCCAGTACTTC.

This clonotype was observed a few times. The rearrangement links TRBV6-2 or TRBV6-3 to TRBJ2-1; D gene unclear. V was pared by 5 bases and J by 3 bases, with 8 bases between. The CDR3 covers 13 residues. Germline-derived CDR1 and CDR2 are MNHEY and SVGEGT. The CDR3 protein is CASSVDYYNEQFF. CDR3 coding DNA: TGTGCCAGCAGTGTGGATTACTACAATGAGCAGTTCTTC.

This sequence joins TRBV2 and TRBJ2-5, with a tentative D call TRBD1 (6 bases). Germline-derived CDR1 and CDR2 are SNHLY and FYNNEI. The CDR3 consists of 14 residues. V was cut by 8 bases and J by 2 bases, with 15 bases left in between. The CDR3 DNA follows: TGTGCCAGCGTTTCCCGGACAGCACAAGAGACCCAGTACTTC. The encoded protein is CASVSRTAQETQYF.

This clonotype has just a few counts. The rearrangement uses TRBV28 and TRBJ1-2, with 9 bases identical to TRBD1. The V segment lost 8 bases and the J segment 8 bases; nucleotides outside the gene matches: 15. The CDR3 is 15 residues long. The germline gives CDR1 MDHEN, CDR2 SYDVKM. CDR3 coding DNA: TGTGCCAGCGGAGAACTTCGGGGACAGGGCTTGGGCTACACCTTC. This gives the protein CASGELRGQGLGYTF.

The rearrangement joins TRBV4-1 to TRBJ1-2; no clear D gene. With 1 base removed from V and 2 bases from J, the gap between germline ends came to 8 bases. Per germline, CDR1 MGHRA and CDR2 YSYEKL. The CDR3 runs to 14 residues. The chain's CDR3 is CASSQAALNYGYTF. DNA of the CDR3: TGCGCCAGCAGCCAAGCGGCCTTGAACTATGGCTACACCTTC.

This chain links TRBV29-1 with TRBJ1-1; maybe TRBD1 (6 bases). This CDR3 has 11 residues. Germline V CDR1 and CDR2: SQVTM, ANQGSEA. The CDR3 protein is CQGRDNTEAFF. For the CDR3, the DNA is TGCCAGGGGCGGGATAACACTGAAGCTTTCTTT.

J is TRBJ2-5 and V is TRBV6-1, with TRBD1 as a possible D gene (6 bases). The J call could be wrong; TRBJ2-7 is a better fit for the DNA end. CDR3 length equals 13 residues. Germline-derived CDR1 and CDR2 are MNHNS and SASEGT. The chain's CDR3 is CASGITGPSEQYF. Written as DNA, the CDR3 is TGTGCCAGCGGCATTACAGGGCCGAGCGAGCAGTACTTC.

This chain uses TRBV7-2 with TRBJ1-5; D perhaps matches TRBD1 (5 bases). Trimming pared 5 bases from V and 9 bases from J, leaving 17 bases between. This CDR3 spans 14 amino acids. Germline assignment: CDR1 SGHTA and CDR2 FQGNSA. The CDR3 sequence: CASSLIGEGMPQHF. The CDR3 DNA reads as TGTGCCAGCAGCCTGATCGGAGAGGGGATGCCCCAGCATTTT. The entire variable domain, with the rest obtained from reference TRBV7-2 and TRBJ1-5, is as follows: GAGVSQSPSNKVTEKGKDVELRCDPISGHTALYWYRQSLGQGLEFLIYFQGNSAPDKSGLPSDRFSAERTGGSVSTLTIQRTQQEDSAVYLCASSLIGEGMPQHFGDGTRLSIL.

This clonotype was observed a single time. The chain carries TRBV2 and TRBJ2-5; D call uncertain. The CDR3 consists of 15 residues. Trimming left V 2 bases short and J 5 bases short, with 15 bases between. CDR1 is SNHLY, CDR2 FYNNEI, per germline. The CDR3 protein is CASSELASSWETQYF. The CDR3 DNA follows: TGTGCCAGCAGTGAATTAGCCTCCTCCTGGGAGACCCAGTACTTC.

The rearrangement links TRBV7-9 to TRBJ2-7; TRBD2 aligns across 10 bases. V was clipped by 5 bases and J by 3 bases; unmatched bases: 19. The CDR3 spans 19 residues. Germline V gene sequence: CDR1 SEHNR, CDR2 FQNEAQ (reference sequence). CDR3 coding DNA: TGTGCCAGCAGCGCACTTTCGCCTAGCGGGAGAGACCTCAACTACGAGCAGTACTTC. This codes for CASSALSPSGRDLNYEQYF.

This chain connects TRBV20-1 to TRBJ2-3; 7 positions agree with TRBD1. Germline V CDR1 and CDR2: DFQATT, SNEGSKA (reference sequence). This CDR3 is 13 amino acids long. Trimming removed 1 base from V and 5 bases from J; junction bases left unmatched: 3. CDR3 in DNA: TGCAGTGCTAGAGGACAGGGTCTAGATACGCAGTATTTT. It yields the protein CSARGQGLDTQYF.

The genes are TRBV10-3 and TRBJ1-2, with TRBD1 matching over 10 bases. V lost 8 bases, J lost 8 bases, and 17 bases stayed unmatched. This CDR3 comprises 16 residues. Germline V gene sequence: CDR1 ENHRY, CDR2 SYGVKD. The DNA of the CDR3 is TGTGCCATCGGATCACCTTCGGGACAGGGGCAAAGGGGCTACACCTTC. It specifies CAIGSPSGQGQRGYTF.

The CDR3 DNA reads as TGTGCCAGCAGCGCTGTAGCGGACAACTCCTACAATGAGCAGTTCTTC. It is translated as CASSAVADNSYNEQFF. This chain joins TRBV9 and TRBJ2-1, with D possibly matching TRBD2 (6 bases). The germline V and J ends were trimmed by 3 bases and 0 bases, with 13 bases remaining between them. This CDR3 has 16 amino acids. Germline V gives CDR1 SGDLS, CDR2 YYNGEE.